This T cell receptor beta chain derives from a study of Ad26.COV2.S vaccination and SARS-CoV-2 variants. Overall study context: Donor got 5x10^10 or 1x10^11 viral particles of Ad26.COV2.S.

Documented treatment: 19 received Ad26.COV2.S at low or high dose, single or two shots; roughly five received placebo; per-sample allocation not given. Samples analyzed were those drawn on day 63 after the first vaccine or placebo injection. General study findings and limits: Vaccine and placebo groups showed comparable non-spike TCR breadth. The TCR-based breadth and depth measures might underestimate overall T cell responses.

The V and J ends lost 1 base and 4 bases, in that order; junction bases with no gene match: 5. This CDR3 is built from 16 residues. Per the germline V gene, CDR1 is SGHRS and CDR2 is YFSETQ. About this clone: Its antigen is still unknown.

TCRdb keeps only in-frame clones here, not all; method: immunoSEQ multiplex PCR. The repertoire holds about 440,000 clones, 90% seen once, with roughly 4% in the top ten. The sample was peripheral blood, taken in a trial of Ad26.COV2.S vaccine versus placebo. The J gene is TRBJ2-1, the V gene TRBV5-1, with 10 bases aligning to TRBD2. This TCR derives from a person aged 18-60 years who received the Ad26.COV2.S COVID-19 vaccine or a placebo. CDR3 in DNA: TGCGCCAGCAGCTTGATTTCTAGCGGGAGATACAATGAGCAGTTCTTC. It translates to CASSLISSGRYNEQFF. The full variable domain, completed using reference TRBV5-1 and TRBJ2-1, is KAGVTQTPRYLIKTRGQQVTLSCSPISGHRSVSWYQQTPGQGLQFLFEYFSETQRNKGNFPGRFSGRQFSNSRSEMNVSTLELGDSALYLCASSLISSGRYNEQFFGPGTRLTVL.